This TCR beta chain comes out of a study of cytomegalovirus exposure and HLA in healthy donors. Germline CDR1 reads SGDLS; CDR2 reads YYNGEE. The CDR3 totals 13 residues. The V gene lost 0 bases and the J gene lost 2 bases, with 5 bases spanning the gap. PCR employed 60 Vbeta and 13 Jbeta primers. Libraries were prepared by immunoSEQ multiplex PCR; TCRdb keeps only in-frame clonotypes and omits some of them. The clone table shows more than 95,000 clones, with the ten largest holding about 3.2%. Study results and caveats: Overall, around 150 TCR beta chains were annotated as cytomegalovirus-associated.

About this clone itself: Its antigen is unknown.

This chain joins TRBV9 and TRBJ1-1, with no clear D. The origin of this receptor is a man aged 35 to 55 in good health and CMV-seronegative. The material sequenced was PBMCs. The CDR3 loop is CASSVETNTEAFF. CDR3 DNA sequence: TGTGCCAGCAGCGTAGAGACAAACACTGAAGCTTTCTTT.